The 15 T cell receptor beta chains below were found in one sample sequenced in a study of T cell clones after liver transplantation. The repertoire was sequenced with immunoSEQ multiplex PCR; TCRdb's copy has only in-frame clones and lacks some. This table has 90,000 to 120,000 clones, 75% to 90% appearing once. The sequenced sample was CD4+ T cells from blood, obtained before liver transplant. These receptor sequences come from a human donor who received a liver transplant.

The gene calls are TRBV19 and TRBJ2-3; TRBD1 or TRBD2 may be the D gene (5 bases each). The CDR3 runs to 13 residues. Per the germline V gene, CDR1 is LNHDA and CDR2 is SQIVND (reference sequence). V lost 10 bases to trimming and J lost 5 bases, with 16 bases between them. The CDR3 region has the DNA TGTGCCACGAGCGGTTTTCAGGGAGATACGCAGTATTTT. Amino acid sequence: CATSGFQGDTQYF.

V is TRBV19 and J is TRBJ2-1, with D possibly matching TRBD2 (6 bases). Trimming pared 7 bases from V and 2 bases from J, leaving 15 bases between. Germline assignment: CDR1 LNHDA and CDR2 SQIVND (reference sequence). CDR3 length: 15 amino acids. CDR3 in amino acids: CASTVGRGAYNEQFF. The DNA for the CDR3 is TGTGCCAGTACCGTTGGGCGGGGAGCCTACAATGAGCAGTTCTTC.

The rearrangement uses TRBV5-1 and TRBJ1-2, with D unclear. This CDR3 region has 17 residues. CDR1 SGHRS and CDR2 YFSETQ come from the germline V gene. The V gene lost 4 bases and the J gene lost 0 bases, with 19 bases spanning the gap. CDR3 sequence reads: CASSAFQEPPSNYGYTF. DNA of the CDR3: TGCGCCAGCAGCGCCTTCCAGGAGCCCCCTTCTAACTATGGCTACACCTTC.

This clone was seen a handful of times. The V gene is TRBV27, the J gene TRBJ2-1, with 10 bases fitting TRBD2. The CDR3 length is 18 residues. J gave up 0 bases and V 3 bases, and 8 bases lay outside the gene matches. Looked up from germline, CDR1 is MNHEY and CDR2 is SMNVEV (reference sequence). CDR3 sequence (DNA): TGTGCCAGCAGTTTGCAGCCTCCTAGCGGGAGCTCCTACAATGAGCAGTTCTTC. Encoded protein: CASSLQPPSGSSYNEQFF.

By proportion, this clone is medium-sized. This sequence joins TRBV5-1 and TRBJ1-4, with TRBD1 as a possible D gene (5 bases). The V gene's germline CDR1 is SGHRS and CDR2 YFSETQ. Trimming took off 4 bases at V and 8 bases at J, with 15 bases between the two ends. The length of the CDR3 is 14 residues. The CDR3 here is CASSLAGVREKLFF. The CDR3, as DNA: TGCGCCAGCAGCCTCGCGGGGGTGCGGGAAAAACTGTTTTTT.

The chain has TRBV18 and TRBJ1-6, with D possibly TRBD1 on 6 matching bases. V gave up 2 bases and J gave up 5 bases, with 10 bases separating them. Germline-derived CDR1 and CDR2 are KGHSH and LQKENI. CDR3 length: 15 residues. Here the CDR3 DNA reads TGTGCCAGCTCACCATTAGGGGGAGATAATTCACCCCTCCACTTT. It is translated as CASSPLGGDNSPLHF.

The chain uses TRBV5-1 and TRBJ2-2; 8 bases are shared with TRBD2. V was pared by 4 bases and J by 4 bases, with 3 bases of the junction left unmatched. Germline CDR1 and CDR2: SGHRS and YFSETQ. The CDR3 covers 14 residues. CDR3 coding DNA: TGCGCCAGCAGCCGGGAGGGAGGCACCGGGGAGCTGTTTTTT. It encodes CASSREGGTGELFF. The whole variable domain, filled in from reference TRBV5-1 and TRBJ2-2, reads KAGVTQTPRYLIKTRGQQVTLSCSPISGHRSVSWYQQTPGQGLQFLFEYFSETQRNKGNFPGRFSGRQFSNSRSEMNVSTLELGDSALYLCASSREGGTGELFFGEGSRLTVL.

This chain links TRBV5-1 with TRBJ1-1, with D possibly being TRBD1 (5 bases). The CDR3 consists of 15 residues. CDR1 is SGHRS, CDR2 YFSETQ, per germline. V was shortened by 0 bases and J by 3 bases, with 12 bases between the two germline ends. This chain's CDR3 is CASSLGQLLHTEAFF. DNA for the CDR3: TGCGCCAGCAGCTTGGGACAGCTTCTGCACACTGAAGCTTTCTTT.

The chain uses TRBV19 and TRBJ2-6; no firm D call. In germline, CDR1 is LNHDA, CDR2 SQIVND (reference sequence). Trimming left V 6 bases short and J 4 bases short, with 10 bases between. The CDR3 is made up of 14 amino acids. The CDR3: CASSRQSGANVLTF. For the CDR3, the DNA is TGTGCCAGTAGCCGCCAATCGGGGGCCAACGTCCTGACTTTC.

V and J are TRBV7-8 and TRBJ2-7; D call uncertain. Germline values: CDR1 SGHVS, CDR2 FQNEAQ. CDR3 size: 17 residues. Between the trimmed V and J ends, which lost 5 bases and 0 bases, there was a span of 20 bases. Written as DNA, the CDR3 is TGTGCCAGCAGCCACAGTCCCTACAGTCTGTCCTCCTACGAGCAGTACTTC. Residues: CASSHSPYSLSSYEQYF. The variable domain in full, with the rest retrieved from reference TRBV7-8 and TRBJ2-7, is GAGVSQSPRYKVAKRGQDVALRCDPISGHVSLFWYQQALGQGPEFLTYFQNEAQLDKSGLPSDRFFAERPEGSVSTLKIQRTQQEDSAVYLCASSHSPYSLSSYEQYFGPGTRLTVT.

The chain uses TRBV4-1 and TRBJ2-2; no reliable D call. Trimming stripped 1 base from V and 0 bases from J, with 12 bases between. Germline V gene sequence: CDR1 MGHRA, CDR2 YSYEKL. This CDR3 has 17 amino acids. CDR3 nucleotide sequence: TGCGCCAGCAGCCAAGGAAGTTGGGAAGCGAACACCGGGGAGCTGTTTTTT. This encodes CASSQGSWEANTGELFF.

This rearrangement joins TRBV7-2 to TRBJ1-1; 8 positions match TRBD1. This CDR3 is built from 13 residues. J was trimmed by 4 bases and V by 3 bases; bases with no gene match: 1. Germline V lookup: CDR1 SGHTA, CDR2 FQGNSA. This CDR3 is CASSFTGGTEAFF. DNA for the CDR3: TGTGCCAGCAGCTTCACAGGGGGCACTGAAGCTTTCTTT.

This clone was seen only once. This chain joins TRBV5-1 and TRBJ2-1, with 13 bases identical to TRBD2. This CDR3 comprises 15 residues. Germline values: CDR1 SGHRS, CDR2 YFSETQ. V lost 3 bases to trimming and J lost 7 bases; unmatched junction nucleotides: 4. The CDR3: CASSSLAGGLNEQFF. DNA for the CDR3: TGCGCCAGCAGCTCACTAGCGGGAGGGTTAAATGAGCAGTTCTTC.

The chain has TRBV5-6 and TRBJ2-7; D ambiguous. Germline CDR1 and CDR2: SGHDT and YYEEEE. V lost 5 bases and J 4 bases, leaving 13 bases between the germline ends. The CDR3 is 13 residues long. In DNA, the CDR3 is TGTGCCAGCAGTCAAGGGTTCCGATACGAGCAGTACTTC. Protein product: CASSQGFRYEQYF.

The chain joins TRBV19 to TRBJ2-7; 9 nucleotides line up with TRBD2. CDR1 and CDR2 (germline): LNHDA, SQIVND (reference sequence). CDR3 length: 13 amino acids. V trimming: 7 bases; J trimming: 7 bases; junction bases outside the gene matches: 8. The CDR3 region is CASKASGIHEQYF. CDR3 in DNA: TGTGCCAGTAAGGCTAGCGGGATACATGAGCAGTACTTC.